Listed below are T cell receptor beta chains from one sample, sequenced in a study of control samples from healthy donors and cancer patients. The repertoire was sequenced with immunoSEQ multiplex PCR; TCRdb's copy has only in-frame clones and lacks some. The table includes tens of thousands of clones, over 65% detected once. The source material was blood. Receptors originate from a middle-aged man in good health. Each CDR3 is given with its conserved first and last residue. The order of the fields is D gene, V gene, clone size, J gene, CDR3 DNA, CDR3 protein. A D gene is named only where the DNA matches it firmly. For some rows the clone size is stated as once, few or many, or as a class when expanded; others skip it.

-,TRBV5-4,-,TRBJ2-5,TGTGCCAGCAGCTTGAGACACCTCCCGGAGACCCAGTACTTC,CASSLRHLPETQYF
-,TRBV28,-,TRBJ1-5,TGTGCCAGCAGTTTATCGTACACCAAGAAGAATCAGCCCCAGCATTTT,CASSLSYTKKNQPQHF
-,TRBV11-2,-,TRBJ2-7,TGTGCCAGCAGCTTAGATTATGGCCACAGTATAAGATACGAGCAGTACTTC,CASSLDYGHSIRYEQYF
-,TRBV2,-,TRBJ2-6,TGTGCCAGCAGGGTGGACCCTCGGGCCAACGTCCTGACTTTC,CASRVDPRANVLTF
-,TRBV11-1,-,TRBJ2-2,TGTGCCAGCAGCTTATGGTTACGCAGGGCGGCCGGGGAGCTGTTTTTT,CASSLWLRRAAGELFF
TRBD1,TRBV19,-,TRBJ1-5,TGTGCCAGTAGTATAGGACAGGGCTACAATCAGCCCCAGCATTTT,CASSIGQGYNQPQHF
TRBD1,TRBV29-1,-,TRBJ2-1,TGCAGCGTTGGCTCGGGACAGATAACCTACAATGAGCAGTTCTTC,CSVGSGQITYNEQFF
-,TRBV6-1,-,TRBJ2-7,TGTGCCAGCAGTGAAGTTGGGCGCCTCGACTACTCCTACGAGCAGTACTTC,CASSEVGRLDYSYEQYF
TRBD1,TRBV6-5,few,TRBJ2-5,TGTGCCATTACTAGGGACAGCTTACAAGAGACCCAGTACTTC,CAITRDSLQETQYF
TRBD2,TRBV4-1,-,TRBJ2-7,TGCGCCAGCAGCTCTCTGGGACTAGCGGGAGGTGATTATTACGAGCAGTACTTC,CASSSLGLAGGDYYEQYF
TRBD2,TRBV11-3,-,TRBJ2-7,TGTGCCAGCTCCAAAGCGGGAGGAGTCGGCGAGCAGTACTTC,CASSKAGGVGEQYF
-,TRBV4-3,-,TRBJ2-1,TGCGCCAGCAGCCAATTACACGGGACCGATGAGCAGTTCTTC,CASSQLHGTDEQFF
-,TRBV11-2,-,TRBJ1-3,TGTGCCAGCAGCACAAGGGGGGGGATTAATAGTCTCTCTGGAAACACCATATATTTT,CASSTRGGINSLSGNTIYF
TRBD2,TRBV5-1,-,TRBJ2-7,TGCGCCAGCAGCTTGGTACGGGCTAGCGGGAGTTACGAGCAGTACTTC,CASSLVRASGSYEQYF
-,TRBV4-1,-,TRBJ2-7,TGCGCCAGCAGCCAAGATCCGAGACTTCTCTCCTACGAGCAGTACTTC,CASSQDPRLLSYEQYF
-,TRBV5-1,-,TRBJ2-5,TGCGCCAGCAGCTTGGAGGCAGGTGGGGAGACCCAGTACTTC,CASSLEAGGETQYF
-,TRBV4-2,-,TRBJ2-1,TGTGCCAGCAGCCACAGACAGACCTACAATGAGCAGTTCTTC,CASSHRQTYNEQFF
-,TRBV18,-,TRBJ2-7,TGTGCCAGCTCACAATTTAGGGACCGCCAATTCTACGAGCAGTACTTC,CASSQFRDRQFYEQYF
-,TRBV6-2/TRBV6-3,-,TRBJ2-4,TGTGCCAGCAGTTACCCGCTGGCGGTCCCCGGTGGGCAGTACTTC,CASSYPLAVPGGQYF
-,TRBV20-1,-,TRBJ1-1,TGCAGTGCTACTGAAGCTTTCTTT,CSATEAFF
TRBD2,TRBV2,-,TRBJ2-7,TGTGCCAGCAGAGGACCGGGACTAAGACGCTCCTACGAGCAGTACTTC,CASRGPGLRRSYEQYF
-,TRBV5-5,once,TRBJ2-1,TGTGCCAGCAGCTTGGGACAGAGCTCCTACAATGAGCAGTTCTTC,CASSLGQSSYNEQFF